This TCR beta chain was profiled in a study of shared clonotypes between healthy human individuals. Produced via immunoSEQ multiplex PCR; TCRdb's table is partial and in-frame only. The table has about 2.4 million clones, approximately 90% seen once. On this clone itself: What it binds is not known.

V was trimmed by 9 bases and J by 7 bases, leaving 23 bases between them. Germline V gives CDR1 SGHRS, CDR2 YFSETQ. The length of the CDR3 is 16 residues. Study-wide results and limits: An expected dependence of interdonor clonotype sharing on sequencing depth was noted.

The sequence derives from a man aged 18 to 30 in good health. The chain joins TRBV5-1 to TRBJ1-6; weak D call: TRBD1 (5 bases). Sequencing input: naive CD4+ T cells sorted from blood. Documented subset: CD45RA+ positively selected. CDR3 in amino acids: CATREGRSTRNSPLHF. CDR3 DNA: TGCGCCACCAGGGAGGGAAGGTCGACACGGAATTCACCCCTCCACTTT.